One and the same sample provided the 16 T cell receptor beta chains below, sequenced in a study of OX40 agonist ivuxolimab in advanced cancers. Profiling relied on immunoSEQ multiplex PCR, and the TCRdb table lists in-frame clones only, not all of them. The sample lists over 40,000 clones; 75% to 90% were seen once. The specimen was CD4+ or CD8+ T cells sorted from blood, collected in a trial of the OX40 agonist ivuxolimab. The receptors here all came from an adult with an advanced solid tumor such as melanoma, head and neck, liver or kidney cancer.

This CDR3 is CASSILGTTYNEQFF. The CDR3 bases are TGTGCCAGCAGCATTCTCGGGACTACATACAATGAGCAGTTCTTC. J is TRBJ2-1 and V is TRBV9; TRBD2 matches at 7 bases. CDR3 length: 15 amino acids. Germline CDR1 is SGDLS and CDR2 is YYNGEE. The junction had 8 bases not matched to a gene; V was cut back by 4 bases and J by 4 bases.

The CDR3 coding sequence is TGTGCCAGAAGCCCCGTAGGAGAAGCTTTCTTT. Protein: CARSPVGEAFF. The chain is built from TRBV5-3 and TRBJ1-1, with no clear D. TRBV5-3 is labeled an ORF, and its function is uncertain. V was trimmed by 4 bases and J by 8 bases, leaving 9 bases between them. The length of the CDR3 is 11 residues.

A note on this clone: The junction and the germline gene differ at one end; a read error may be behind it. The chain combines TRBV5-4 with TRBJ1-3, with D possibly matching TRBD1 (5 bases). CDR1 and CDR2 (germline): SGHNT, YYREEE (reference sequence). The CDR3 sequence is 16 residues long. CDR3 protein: CASRPVGRGAGNTIYF. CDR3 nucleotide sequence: TGCGCCAGCAGACCAGTTGGCCGAGGGGCTGGAAACACCATATATTTT.

The CDR3 is CASKPPFHTEAFF. The CDR3 coding sequence is TGTGCCAGCAAACCCCCCTTTCACACTGAAGCTTTCTTT. The V gene is TRBV6-1, the J gene TRBJ1-1; no clear D. Germline CDR1 reads MNHNS; CDR2 reads SASEGT. The CDR3 runs 13 residues. The V end lost 7 bases, the J end lost 3 bases, and 12 bases lay between the germline ends.

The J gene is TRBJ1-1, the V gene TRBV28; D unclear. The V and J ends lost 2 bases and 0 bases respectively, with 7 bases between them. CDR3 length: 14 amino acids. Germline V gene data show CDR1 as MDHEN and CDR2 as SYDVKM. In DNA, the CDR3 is TGTGCCAGCAGTTTACATTCTCTGAACACTGAAGCTTTCTTT. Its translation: CASSLHSLNTEAFF. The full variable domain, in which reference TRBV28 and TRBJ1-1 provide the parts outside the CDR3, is DVKVTQSSRYLVKRTGEKVFLECVQDMDHENMFWYRQDPGLGLRLIYFSYDVKMKEKGDIPEGYSVSREKKERFSLILESASTNQTSMYLCASSLHSLNTEAFFGQGTRLTVV.

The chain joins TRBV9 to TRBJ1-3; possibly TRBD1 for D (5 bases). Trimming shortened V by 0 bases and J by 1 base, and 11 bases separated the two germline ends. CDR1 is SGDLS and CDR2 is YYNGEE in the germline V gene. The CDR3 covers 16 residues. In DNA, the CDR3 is TGTGCCAGCAGCGTAGCTGGGGGACCGTCTGGAAACACCATATATTTT. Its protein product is CASSVAGGPSGNTIYF.

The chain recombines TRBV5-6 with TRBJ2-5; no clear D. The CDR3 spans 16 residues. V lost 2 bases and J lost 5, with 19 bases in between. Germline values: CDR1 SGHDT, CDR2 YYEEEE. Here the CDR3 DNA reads TGTGCCAGCAGCTTAAGAGGATACCCCCAAGGGGAGACCCAGTACTTC. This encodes CASSLRGYPQGETQYF.

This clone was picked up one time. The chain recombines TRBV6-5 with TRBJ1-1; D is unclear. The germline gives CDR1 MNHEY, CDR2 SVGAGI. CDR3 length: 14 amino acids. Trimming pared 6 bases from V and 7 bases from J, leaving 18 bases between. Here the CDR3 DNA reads TGTGCCAGCAGCCTCACCCTGACCACCAATGAAGCTTTCTTT. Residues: CASSLTLTTNEAFF.

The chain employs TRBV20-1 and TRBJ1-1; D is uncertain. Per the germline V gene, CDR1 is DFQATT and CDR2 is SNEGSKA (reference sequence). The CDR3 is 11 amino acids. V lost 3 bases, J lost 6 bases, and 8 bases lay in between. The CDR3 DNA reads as TGCAGTGCTAGCGGACGCCCTGAAGCTTTCTTT. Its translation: CSASGRPEAFF.

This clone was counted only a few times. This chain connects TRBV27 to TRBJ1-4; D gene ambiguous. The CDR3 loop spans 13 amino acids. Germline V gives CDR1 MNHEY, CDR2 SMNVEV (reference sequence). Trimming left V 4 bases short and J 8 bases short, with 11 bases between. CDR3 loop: CASSYQRSEKLFF. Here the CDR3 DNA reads TGTGCCAGCAGTTATCAAAGGAGCGAAAAACTGTTTTTT.

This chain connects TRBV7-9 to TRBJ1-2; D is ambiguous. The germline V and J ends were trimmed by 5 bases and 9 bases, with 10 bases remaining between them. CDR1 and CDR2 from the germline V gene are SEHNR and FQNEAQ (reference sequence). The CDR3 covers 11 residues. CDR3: CASSQTWSYTF. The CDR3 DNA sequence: TGTGCCAGCAGCCAGACTTGGAGCTACACCTTC. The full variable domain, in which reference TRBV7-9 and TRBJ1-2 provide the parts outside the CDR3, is DTGVSQNPRHKITKRGQNVTFRCDPISEHNRLYWYRQTLGQGPEFLTYFQNEAQLEKSRLLSDRFSAERPKGSFSTLEIQRTEQGDSAMYLCASSQTWSYTFGSGTRLTVV.

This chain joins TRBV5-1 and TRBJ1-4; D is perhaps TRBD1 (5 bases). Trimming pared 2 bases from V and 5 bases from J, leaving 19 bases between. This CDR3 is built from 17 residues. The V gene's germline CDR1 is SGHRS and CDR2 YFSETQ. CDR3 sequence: CASSFLGVWQGNEKLFF. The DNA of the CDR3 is TGCGCCAGCAGCTTTCTGGGAGTTTGGCAGGGAAATGAAAAACTGTTTTTT.

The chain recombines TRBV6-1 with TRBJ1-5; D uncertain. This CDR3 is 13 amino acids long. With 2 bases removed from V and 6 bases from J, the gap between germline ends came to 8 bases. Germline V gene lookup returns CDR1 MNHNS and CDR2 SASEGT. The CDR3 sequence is CASSERWGQPQHF. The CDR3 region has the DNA TGTGCCAGCAGTGAAAGATGGGGTCAGCCCCAGCATTTT.

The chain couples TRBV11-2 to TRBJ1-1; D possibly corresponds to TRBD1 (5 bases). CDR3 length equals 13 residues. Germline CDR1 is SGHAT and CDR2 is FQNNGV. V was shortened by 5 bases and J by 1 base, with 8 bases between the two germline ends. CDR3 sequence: CASSPGQNTEAFF. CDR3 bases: TGTGCCAGCAGCCCCGGACAGAACACTGAAGCTTTCTTT.

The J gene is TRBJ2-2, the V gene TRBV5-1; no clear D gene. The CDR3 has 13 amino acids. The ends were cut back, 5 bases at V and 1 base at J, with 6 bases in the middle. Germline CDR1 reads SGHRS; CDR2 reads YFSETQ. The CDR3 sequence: CASSLGNTGELFF. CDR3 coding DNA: TGCGCCAGCAGTCTGGGGAACACCGGGGAGCTGTTTTTT.

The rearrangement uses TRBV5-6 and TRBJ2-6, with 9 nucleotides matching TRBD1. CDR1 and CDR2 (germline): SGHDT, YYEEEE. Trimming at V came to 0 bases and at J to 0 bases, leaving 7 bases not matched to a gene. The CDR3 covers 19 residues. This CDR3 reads CASSLGLGTGFSGANVLTF. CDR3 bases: TGTGCCAGCAGCTTGGGTTTGGGGACAGGGTTCTCTGGGGCCAACGTCCTGACTTTC.